This TCR beta chain comes out of a study of blood T cell repertoires in COVID-19. This clone was counted a single time. Method: immunoSEQ multiplex PCR; TCRdb's copy keeps in-frame clones and lacks some. The data contain approximately 490,000 clones, more than 85% of them singletons. Per the germline V gene, CDR1 is SGHTA and CDR2 is FQGNSA. This CDR3 spans 15 amino acids. The V gene lost 3 bases and the J gene lost 4 bases, with 15 bases spanning the gap. The chain carries TRBV7-2 and TRBJ2-5; possibly TRBD2 for D (6 bases). Sequencing input: PBMCs or T cells enriched from blood (not recorded which). This clonotype was obtained from a woman in her sixties or seventies who had recovered from COVID-19. The CDR3 DNA reads TGTGCCAGCAGCTTGCGTTTCGGGGGACGAGAGACCCAGTACTTC. Amino acid sequence: CASSLRFGGRETQYF.